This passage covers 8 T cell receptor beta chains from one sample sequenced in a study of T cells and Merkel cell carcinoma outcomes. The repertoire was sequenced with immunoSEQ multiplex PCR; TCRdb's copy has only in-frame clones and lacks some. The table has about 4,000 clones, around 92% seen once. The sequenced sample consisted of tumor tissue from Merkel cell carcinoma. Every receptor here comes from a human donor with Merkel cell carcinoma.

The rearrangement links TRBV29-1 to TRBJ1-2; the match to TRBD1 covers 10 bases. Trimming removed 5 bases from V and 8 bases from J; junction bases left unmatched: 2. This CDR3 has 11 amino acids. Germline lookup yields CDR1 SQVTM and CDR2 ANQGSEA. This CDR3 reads CSVQTGGGYTF. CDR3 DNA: TGCAGCGTTCAGACAGGGGGCGGCTACACCTTC.

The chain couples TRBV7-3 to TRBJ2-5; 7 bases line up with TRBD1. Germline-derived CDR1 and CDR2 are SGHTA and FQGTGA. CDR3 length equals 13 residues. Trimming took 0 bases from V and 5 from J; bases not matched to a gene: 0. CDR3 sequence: CASSLTQGETQYF. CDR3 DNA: TGTGCCAGCAGCTTAACACAGGGGGAGACCCAGTACTTC.

The CDR3 spells CASSPHGLADSYEQYF. The CDR3 DNA is TGTGCCAGCAGCCCCCACGGACTAGCGGACTCCTACGAGCAGTACTTC. This sequence joins TRBV5-8 and TRBJ2-7; TRBD2 matches at 10 bases. There are 16 residues in the CDR3. Germline loops: CDR1 SGHTS, CDR2 YDEGEE. J lost 0 bases, V lost 4 bases, and 7 bases had no gene match.

The CDR3 reads CASSIQGGYGYTF. The CDR3 DNA follows: TGTGCCAGCAGTATCCAGGGTGGCTATGGCTACACCTTC. V gene TRBV6-5 combines with J gene TRBJ1-2; D is perhaps TRBD1 (5 bases). Trimming took off 5 bases at V and 4 bases at J, with 11 bases between the two ends. Germline CDR1 MNHEY, CDR2 SVGAGI. This CDR3 is built from 13 residues.

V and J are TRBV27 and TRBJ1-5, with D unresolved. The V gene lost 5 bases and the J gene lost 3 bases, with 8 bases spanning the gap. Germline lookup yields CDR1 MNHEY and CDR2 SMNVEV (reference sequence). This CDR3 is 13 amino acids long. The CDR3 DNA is TGTGCCAGCAGTATGTGGTCCAATCAGCCCCAGCATTTT. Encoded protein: CASSMWSNQPQHF.

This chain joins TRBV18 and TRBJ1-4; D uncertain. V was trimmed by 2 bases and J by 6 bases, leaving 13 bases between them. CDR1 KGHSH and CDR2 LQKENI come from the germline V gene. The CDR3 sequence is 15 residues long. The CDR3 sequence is CASSPGIGEDEKLFF. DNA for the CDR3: TGTGCCAGCTCACCAGGGATAGGTGAAGATGAAAAACTGTTTTTT.

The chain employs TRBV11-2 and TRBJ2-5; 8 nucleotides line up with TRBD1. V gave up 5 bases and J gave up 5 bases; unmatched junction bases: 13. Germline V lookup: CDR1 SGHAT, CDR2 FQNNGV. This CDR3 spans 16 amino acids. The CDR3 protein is CASSPLDRGVWETQYF. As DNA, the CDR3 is TGTGCCAGCAGCCCTCTTGACAGGGGTGTTTGGGAGACCCAGTACTTC.

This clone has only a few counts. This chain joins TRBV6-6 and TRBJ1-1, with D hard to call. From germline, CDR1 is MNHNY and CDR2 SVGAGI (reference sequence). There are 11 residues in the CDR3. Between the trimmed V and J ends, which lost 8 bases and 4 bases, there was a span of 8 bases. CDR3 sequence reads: CASGQATEAFF. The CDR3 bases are TGTGCCAGCGGGCAAGCCACTGAAGCTTTCTTT.